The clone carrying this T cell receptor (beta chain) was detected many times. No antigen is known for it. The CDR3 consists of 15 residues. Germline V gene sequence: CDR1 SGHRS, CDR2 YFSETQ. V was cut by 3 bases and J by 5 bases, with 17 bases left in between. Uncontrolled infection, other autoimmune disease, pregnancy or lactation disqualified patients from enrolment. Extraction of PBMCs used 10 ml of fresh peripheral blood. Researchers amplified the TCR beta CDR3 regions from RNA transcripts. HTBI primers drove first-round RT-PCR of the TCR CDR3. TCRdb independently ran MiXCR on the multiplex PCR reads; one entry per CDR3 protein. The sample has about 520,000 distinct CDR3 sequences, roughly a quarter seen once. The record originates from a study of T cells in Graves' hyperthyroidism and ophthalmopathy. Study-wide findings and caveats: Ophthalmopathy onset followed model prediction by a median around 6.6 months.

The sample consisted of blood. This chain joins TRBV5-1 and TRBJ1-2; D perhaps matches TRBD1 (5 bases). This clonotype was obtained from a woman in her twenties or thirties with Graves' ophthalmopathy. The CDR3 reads CASSYRDPEAYGYTF. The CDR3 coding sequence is TGCGCCAGCAGCTACCGGGACCCCGAGGCGTATGGCTACACCTTC.